This TCR beta chain was obtained from a study of cytomegalovirus exposure and HLA in healthy donors. With 60 Vbeta and 13 Jbeta primers, the PCR was carried out. Assay: immunoSEQ multiplex PCR; the TCRdb copy retains only in-frame clones and omits some. Of about 110,000 clones in the sample, roughly 80% were seen once. The CDR3 runs to 14 residues. The germline gives CDR1 MNHEY, CDR2 SVGAGI. The J segment lost 5 bases and the V segment lost 4 bases, leaving 5 bases of the junction unmatched. Sequenced material: PBMCs. The sequence derives from a man in his forties or fifties in good health and CMV-seronegative. The V gene is TRBV6-5, the J gene TRBJ1-2; 9 bases agree with TRBD1. DNA of the CDR3: TGTGCCAGCAGTTCCCGGACAGGGGCATATGGCTACACCTTC. Translating it yields CASSSRTGAYGYTF.